This T cell receptor beta chain came from a study of control samples from healthy donors and cancer patients. Produced via immunoSEQ multiplex PCR; TCRdb's table is partial and in-frame only. The sample holds about 110,000 clones, more than 75% seen once. The germline V gene has CDR1 SNHLY and CDR2 FYNNEI. This CDR3 spans 16 amino acids. Trimming shortened V by 0 bases and J by 1 base, and 12 bases separated the two germline ends. The sequence was obtained from a woman aged 60 to 75 with lung cancer. The sample was PBMCs. The chain uses TRBV2 and TRBJ1-1; no clear D gene. In nucleotides, the CDR3 is TGTGCCAGCAGTGAAGCGCTTCTTGGTCCGAACACTGAAGCTTTCTTT. Protein: CASSEALLGPNTEAFF.